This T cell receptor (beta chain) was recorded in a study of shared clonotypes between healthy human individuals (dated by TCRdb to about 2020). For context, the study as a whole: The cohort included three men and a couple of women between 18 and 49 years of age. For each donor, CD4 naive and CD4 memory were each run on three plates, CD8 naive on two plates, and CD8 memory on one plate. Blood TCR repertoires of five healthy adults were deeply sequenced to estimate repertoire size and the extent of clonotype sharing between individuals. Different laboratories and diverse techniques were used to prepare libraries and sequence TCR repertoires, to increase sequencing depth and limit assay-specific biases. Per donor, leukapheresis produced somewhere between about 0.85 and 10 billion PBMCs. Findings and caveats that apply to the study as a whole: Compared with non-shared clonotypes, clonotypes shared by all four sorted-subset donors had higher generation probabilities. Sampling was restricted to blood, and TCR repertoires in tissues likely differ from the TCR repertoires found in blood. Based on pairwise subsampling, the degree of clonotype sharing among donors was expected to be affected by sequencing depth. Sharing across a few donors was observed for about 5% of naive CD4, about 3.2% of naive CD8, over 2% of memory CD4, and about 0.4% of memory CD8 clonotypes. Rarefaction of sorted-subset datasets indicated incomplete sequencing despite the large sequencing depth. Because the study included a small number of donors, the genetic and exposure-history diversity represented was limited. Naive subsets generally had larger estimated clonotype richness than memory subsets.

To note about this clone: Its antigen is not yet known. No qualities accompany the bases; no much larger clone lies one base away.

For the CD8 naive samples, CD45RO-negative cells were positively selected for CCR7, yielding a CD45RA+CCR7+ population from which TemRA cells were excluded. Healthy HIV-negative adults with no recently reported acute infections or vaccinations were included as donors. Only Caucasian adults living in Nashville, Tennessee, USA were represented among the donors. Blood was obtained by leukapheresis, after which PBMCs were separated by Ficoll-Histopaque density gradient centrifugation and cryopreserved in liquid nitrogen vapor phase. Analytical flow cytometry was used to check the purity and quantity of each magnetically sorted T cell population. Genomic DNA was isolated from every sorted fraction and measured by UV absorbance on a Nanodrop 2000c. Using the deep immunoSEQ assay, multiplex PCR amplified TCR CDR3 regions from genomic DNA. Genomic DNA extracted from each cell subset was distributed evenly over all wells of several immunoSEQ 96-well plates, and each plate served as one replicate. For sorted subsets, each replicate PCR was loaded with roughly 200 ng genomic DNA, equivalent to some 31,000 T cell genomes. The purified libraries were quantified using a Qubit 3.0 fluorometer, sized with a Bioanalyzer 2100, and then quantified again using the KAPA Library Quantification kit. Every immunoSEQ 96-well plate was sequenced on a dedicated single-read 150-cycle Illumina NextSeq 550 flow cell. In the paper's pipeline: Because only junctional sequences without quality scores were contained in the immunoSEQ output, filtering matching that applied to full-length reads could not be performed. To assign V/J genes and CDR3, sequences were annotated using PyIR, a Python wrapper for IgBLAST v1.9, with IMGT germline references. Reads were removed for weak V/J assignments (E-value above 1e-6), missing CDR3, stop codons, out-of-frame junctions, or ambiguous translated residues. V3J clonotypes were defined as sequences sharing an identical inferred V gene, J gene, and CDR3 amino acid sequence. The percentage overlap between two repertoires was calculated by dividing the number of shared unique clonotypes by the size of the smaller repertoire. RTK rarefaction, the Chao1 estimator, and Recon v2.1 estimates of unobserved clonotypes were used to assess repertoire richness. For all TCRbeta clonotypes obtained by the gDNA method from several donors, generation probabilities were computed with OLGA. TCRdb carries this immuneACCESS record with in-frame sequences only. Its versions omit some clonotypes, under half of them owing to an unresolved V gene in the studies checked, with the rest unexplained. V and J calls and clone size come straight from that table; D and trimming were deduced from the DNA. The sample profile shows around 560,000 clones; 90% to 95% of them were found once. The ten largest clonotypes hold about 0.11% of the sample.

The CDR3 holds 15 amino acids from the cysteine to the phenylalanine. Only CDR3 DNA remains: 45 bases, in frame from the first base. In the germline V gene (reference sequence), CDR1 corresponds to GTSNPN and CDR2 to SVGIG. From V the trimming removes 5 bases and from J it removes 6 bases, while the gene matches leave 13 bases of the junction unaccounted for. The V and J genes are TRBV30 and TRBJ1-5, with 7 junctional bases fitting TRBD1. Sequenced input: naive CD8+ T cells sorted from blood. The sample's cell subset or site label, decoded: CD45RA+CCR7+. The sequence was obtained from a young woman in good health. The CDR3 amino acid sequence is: CAWDETGLVGQPQHF. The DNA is TGTGCCTGGGACGAGACAGGGTTAGTGGGTCAGCCCCAGCATTTT.